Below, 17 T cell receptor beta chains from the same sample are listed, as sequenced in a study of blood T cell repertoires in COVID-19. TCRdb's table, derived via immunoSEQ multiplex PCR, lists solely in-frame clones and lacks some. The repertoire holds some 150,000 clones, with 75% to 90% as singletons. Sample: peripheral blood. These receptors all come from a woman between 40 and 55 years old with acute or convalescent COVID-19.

The CDR3: CASSIYGLQGDDTGELFF. DNA for the CDR3: TGTGCCAGTAGTATCTATGGTCTGCAGGGGGATGACACCGGGGAGCTGTTTTTT. The chain has TRBV19 and TRBJ2-2, with 7 bases aligning to TRBD1. The J segment lost 3 bases and the V segment lost 3 bases, leaving 13 bases of the junction unmatched. The germline CDR1 and CDR2 sequences are LNHDA and SQIVND (reference sequence). CDR3 length equals 18 residues.

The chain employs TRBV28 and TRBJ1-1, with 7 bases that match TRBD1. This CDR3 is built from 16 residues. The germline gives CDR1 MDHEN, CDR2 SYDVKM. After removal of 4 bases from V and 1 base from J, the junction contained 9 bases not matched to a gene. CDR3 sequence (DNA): TGTGCCAGCAGTTCGCATACACAGGGGTGGAACACTGAAGCTTTCTTT. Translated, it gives CASSSHTQGWNTEAFF.

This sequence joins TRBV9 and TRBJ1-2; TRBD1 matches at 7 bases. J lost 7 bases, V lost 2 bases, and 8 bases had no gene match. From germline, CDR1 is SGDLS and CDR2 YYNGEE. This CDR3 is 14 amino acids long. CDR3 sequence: CASSVSQGVGGYTF. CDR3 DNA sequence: TGTGCCAGCAGCGTCTCCCAGGGGGTGGGTGGCTACACCTTC. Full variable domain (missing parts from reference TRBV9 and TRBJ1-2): DSGVTQTPKHLITATGQRVTLRCSPRSGDLSVYWYQQSLDQGLQFLIQYYNGEERAKGNILERFSAQQFPDLHSELNLSSLELGDSALYFCASSVSQGVGGYTFGSGTRLTVV.

The CDR3 reads CASSQVSSSSGGEQFF. The CDR3 region has the DNA TGTGCCAGCAGCCAAGTTTCGTCTAGTTCCGGCGGTGAGCAGTTCTTC. The chain couples TRBV14 to TRBJ2-1; D is ambiguous. In germline, CDR1 is SGHDN, CDR2 FVKESK. The length of the CDR3 is 16 residues. V gave up 1 base and J gave up 9 bases, with 19 bases separating them.

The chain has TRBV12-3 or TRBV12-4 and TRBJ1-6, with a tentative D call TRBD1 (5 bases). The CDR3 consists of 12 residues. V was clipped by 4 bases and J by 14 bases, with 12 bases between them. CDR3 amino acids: CASSSQGAALHF. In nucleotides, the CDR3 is TGTGCCAGCAGTTCCCAGGGTGCTGCCCTCCACTTT.

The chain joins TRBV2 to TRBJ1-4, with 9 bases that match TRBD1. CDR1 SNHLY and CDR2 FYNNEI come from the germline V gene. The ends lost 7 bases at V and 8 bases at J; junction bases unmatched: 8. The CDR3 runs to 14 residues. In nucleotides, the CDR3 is TGTGCCAGCATTTGGGGACAGGGCGGGGAAAAACTGTTTTTT. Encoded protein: CASIWGQGGEKLFF.

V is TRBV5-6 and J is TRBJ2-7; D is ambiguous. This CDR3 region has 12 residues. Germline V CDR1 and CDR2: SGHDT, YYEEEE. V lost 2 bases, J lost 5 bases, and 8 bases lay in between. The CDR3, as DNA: TGTGCCAGCAGCTTCGGGTCCCACGAGCAGTACTTC. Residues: CASSFGSHEQYF.

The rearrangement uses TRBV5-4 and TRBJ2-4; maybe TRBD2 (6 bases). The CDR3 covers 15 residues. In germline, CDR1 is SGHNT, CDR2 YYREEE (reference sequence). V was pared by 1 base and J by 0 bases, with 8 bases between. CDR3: CASSLTGGAKNIQYF. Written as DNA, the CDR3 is TGTGCCAGCAGCTTGACCGGGGGAGCCAAAAACATTCAGTACTTC.

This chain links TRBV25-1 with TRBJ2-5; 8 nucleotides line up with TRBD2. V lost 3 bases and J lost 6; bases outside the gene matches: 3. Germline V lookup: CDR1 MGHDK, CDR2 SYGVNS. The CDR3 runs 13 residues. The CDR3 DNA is TGTGCCAGCAGTGAGCGGGGGGCGAAGACCCAGTACTTC. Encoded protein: CASSERGAKTQYF.

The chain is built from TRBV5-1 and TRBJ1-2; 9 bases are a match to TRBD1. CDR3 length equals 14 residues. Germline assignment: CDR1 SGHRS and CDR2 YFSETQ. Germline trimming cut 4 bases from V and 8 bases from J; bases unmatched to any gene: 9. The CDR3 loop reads CASSPLQGAVGYTF. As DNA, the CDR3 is TGCGCCAGCAGCCCGTTACAGGGGGCAGTAGGCTACACCTTC.

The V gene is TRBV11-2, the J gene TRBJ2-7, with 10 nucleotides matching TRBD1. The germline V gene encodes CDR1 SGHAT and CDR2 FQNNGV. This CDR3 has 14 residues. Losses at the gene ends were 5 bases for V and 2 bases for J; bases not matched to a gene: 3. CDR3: CASSLGQGAYEQYF. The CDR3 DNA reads TGTGCCAGCAGCCTCGGACAGGGGGCCTACGAGCAGTACTTC.

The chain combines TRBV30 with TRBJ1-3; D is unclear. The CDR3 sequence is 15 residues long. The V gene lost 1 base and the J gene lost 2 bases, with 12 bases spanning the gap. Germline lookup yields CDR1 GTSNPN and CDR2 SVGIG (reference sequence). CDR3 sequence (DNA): TGTGCCTGGAGTGCCTTGAGGGAGGCTGGAAACACCATATATTTT. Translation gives CAWSALREAGNTIYF.

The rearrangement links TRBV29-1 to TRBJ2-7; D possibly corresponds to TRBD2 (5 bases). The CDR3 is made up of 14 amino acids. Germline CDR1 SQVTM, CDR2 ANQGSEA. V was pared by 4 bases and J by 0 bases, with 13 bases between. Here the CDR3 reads CSVVGRDSSYEQYF. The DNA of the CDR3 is TGCAGCGTTGTTGGCCGGGATAGCTCCTACGAGCAGTACTTC.

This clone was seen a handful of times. The CDR3 spells CASSAARELAGQDYEQYF. CDR3 DNA sequence: TGTGCCAGCAGCGCGGCCCGGGAACTAGCGGGGCAAGACTACGAGCAGTACTTC. This chain joins TRBV7-9 and TRBJ2-7; 10 bases are shared with TRBD2. Germline assignment: CDR1 SEHNR and CDR2 FQNEAQ (reference sequence). Trimming cost V 5 bases and J 3 bases; bases outside gene matches: 16. The length of the CDR3 is 18 residues.

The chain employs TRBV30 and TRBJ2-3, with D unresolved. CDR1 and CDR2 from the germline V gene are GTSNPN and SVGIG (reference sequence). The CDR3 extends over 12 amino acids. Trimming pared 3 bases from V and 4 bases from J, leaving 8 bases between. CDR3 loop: CAWRAEADTQYF. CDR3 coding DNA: TGTGCCTGGAGAGCCGAGGCAGATACGCAGTATTTT.

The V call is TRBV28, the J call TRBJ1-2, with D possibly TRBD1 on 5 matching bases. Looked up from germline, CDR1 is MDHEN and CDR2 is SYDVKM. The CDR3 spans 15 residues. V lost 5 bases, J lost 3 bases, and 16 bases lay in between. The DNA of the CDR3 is TGTGCCAGCAGTCACGCGATCTCCAGGGACTATGGCTACACCTTC. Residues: CASSHAISRDYGYTF.

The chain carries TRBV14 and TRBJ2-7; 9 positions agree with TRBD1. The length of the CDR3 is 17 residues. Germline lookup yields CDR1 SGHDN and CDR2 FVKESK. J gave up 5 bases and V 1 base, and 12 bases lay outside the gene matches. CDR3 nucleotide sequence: TGTGCCAGCAGCCAAGGTAAAACTCCGGGACAGGGAGACGAGCAGTACTTC. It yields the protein CASSQGKTPGQGDEQYF.